This T cell receptor (beta chain) is from a study of regulatory dendritic cells for organ transplantation. Details on this clone: Its antigen is not identified.

The protocol was immunoSEQ multiplex PCR, while the TCRdb copy is restricted to in-frame clones and leaves out a portion. Found here are around 30,000 clones, approximately 82% of them singletons; the top ten hold less than 0.5%. Study results and limitations: Memory CD8+ clonal expansion seemed more limited with regulatory than mature dendritic cells.

Trimming removed 3 bases from V and 0 bases from J, with 6 bases in between. The CDR3 spans 15 residues. From germline, CDR1 is LNHDA and CDR2 SQIVND (reference sequence). The TCR originated in a human donor in good health. This chain joins TRBV19 and TRBJ2-6; unclear D gene. Sequencing was done on a sample of naive CD8+ T cells from blood. Sample subset: CD45RA+ naive T cells. CDR3 protein: CASSISVSGANVLTF. CDR3 DNA: TGTGCCAGTAGTATTTCTGTCTCTGGGGCCAACGTCCTGACTTTC.